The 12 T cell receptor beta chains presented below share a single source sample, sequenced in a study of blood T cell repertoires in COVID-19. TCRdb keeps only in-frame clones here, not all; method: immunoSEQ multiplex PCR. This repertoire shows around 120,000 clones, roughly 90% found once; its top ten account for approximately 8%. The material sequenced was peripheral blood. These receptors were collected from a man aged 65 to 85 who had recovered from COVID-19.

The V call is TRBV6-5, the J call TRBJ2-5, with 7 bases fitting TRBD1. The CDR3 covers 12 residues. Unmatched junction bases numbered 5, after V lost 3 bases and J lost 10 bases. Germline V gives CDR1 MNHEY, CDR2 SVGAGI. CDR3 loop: CASSYRGGGQYF. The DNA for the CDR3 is TGTGCCAGCAGTTATAGAGGGGGCGGCCAGTACTTC.

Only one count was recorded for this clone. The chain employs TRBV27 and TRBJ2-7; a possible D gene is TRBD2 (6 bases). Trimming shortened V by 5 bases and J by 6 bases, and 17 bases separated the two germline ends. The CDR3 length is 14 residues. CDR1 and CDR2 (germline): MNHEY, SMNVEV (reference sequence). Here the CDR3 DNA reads TGTGCCAGCAGTAGATCTGGGGGGATTCCCGAGCAGTACTTC. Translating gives CASSRSGGIPEQYF.

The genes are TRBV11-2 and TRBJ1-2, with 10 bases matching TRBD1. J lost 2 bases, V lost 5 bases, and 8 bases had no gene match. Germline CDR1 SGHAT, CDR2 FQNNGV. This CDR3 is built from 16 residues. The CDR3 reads CASSPGTGVVNYGYTF. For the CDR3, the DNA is TGTGCCAGCAGCCCTGGGACAGGGGTTGTGAACTATGGCTACACCTTC. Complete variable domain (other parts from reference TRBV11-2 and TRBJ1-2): EAGVAQSPRYKIIEKRQSVAFWCNPISGHATLYWYQQILGQGPKLLIQFQNNGVVDDSQLPKDRFSAERLKGVDSTLKIQPAKLEDSAVYLCASSPGTGVVNYGYTFGSGTRLTVV.

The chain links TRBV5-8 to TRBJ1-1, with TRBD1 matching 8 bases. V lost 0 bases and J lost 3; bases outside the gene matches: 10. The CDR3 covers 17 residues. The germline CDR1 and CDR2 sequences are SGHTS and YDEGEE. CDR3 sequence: CASSLGQGRILYTEAFF. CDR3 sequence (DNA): TGTGCCAGCAGCTTGGGACAGGGGCGTATCTTGTACACTGAAGCTTTCTTT.

CDR3 sequence (DNA): TGTGCCAGCAGCTTACGGGCTAGCTCACCCTACGAGCAGTACTTC. Amino acids: CASSLRASSPYEQYF. The chain combines TRBV7-2 with TRBJ2-7; TRBD2 might be the D (5 bases). Germline V CDR1 and CDR2: SGHTA, FQGNSA. V lost 2 bases and J 2 bases, leaving 13 bases between the germline ends. There are 15 residues in the CDR3.

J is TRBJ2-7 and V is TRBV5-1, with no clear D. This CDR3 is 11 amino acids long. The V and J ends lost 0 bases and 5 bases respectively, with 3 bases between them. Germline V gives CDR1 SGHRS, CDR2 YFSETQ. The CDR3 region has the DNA TGCGCCAGCAGCTTGGGAGACGAGCAGTACTTC. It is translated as CASSLGDEQYF.

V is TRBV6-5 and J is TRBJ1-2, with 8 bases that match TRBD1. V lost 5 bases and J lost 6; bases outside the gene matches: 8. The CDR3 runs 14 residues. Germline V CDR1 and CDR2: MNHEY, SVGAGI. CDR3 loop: CASSNPRQGNGYTF. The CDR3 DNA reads TGTGCCAGCAGTAACCCTCGACAGGGGAATGGCTACACCTTC.

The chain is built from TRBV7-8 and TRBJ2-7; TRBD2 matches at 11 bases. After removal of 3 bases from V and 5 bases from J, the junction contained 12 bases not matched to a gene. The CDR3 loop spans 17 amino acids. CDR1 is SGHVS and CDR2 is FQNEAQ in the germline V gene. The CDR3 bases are TGTGCCAGCAGCTTTCTAGCGGGAGGTTCGGTTGGGGACGAGCAGTACTTC. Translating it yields CASSFLAGGSVGDEQYF.

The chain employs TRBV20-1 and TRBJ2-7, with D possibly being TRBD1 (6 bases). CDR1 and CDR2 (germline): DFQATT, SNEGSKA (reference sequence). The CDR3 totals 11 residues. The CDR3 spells CRRAGDYEQYF. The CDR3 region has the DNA TGCAGGAGAGCAGGGGACTACGAGCAGTACTTC.

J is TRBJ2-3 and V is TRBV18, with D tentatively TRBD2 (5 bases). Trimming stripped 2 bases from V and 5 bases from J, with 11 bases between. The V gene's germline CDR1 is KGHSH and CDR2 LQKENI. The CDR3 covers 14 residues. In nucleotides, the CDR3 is TGTGCCAGCTCACCAATTAGCGACCTAGATACGCAGTATTTT. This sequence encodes CASSPISDLDTQYF.

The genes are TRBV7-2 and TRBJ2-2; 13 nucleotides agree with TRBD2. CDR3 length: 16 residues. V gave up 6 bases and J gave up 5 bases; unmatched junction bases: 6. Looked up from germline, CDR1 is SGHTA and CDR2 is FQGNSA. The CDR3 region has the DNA TGTGCCAGCAGACCCACTAGCGGGAGGGAAACCGGGGAGCTGTTTTTT. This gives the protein CASRPTSGRETGELFF.

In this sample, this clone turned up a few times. CDR3 in DNA: TGTGCCAGCAGTGTTGACAACCACTCGGACGAGCAGTACTTC. It translates to CASSVDNHSDEQYF. The chain employs TRBV2 and TRBJ2-7; unclear D gene. The CDR3 loop spans 14 amino acids. The germline V gene encodes CDR1 SNHLY and CDR2 FYNNEI. Trimming took off 4 bases at V and 5 bases at J, with 15 bases between the two ends. The entire variable domain, with the rest obtained from reference TRBV2 and TRBJ2-7, is as follows: EPEVTQTPSHQVTQMGQEVILRCVPISNHLYFYWYRQILGQKVEFLVSFYNNEISEKSEIFDDQFSVERPDGSNFTLKIRSTKLEDSAMYFCASSVDNHSDEQYFGPGTRLTVT.